This T cell receptor (beta chain) was identified in a study of vaccination effects on CD4 cells after COVID-19 (dated by TCRdb to between 2021 and 2022). Some background on the complete study: Post-vaccine samples across the study were collected a median of 72 days after the second dose, with a range of 14 to 241. The study compared SARS-CoV-2 spike-specific CD4+ TCR repertoires before and after mRNA vaccination in COVID-19 convalescent patients and infection-naive vaccine recipients. A total of roughly 9 COVID-19 convalescent patients and several SARS-CoV-2-naive healthy vaccine recipients were included in the full study. Cultures from other donors in the study were sequenced using the Oncomine TCR Beta short-read assay on an Illumina iSeq 100. Study-wide conclusions, independent of this receptor: Among healthy vaccine recipients, nearly all vaccine-induced clones were SARS-CoV-2 mono-reactive, and only 1 of 255 was cross-reactive with common cold coronaviruses. Marked clonal contraction was observed in both infection-induced and vaccine-induced clones at late post-vaccination timepoints, consistent with waning T cell responses. The study was limited by a small number of convalescent patients, and early post-infection timepoints were lacking.

Regarding this clone: Its antigen target is currently unknown. No per-base quality is available; no much larger clone lies one base away.

Libraries were prepared through the immunoSEQ multiplex PCR assay. DNA from the cultured, isolated CD4+ T cells was subjected to TCR beta CDR3 sequencing. The paper's processing steps were these. Non-productive TCR sequences were removed and reads were trimmed to the CDR3 region, keeping CDR3s of at least 7 amino acids. Antigen-specific clonotypes were identified with the MANAFEST web app by comparing expansion in peptide wells against reference cultures. For clones to be considered positive, expansion at FDR<0.05 versus reference and all other wells, an odds ratio above 5, and a frequency above 0.1% in two replicate wells were required. A clonotype was called cross-reactive if it was significantly expanded both in SARS-CoV-2 spike wells and in at least one common cold coronavirus spike condition. Levenshtein distance calculated with the stringdist R package was used to assess CDR3 similarity, and unrooted trees were constructed with ape in R 3.6.1. TCRdb stores this immuneACCESS table with in-frame sequences only. Part of the clones is absent; in the studies checked, under half of the shortfall reflects unresolved V genes, and no reason is known for the rest. V, J and clone size reflect that table, while D and trimming were determined from the DNA. The sample includes 30,000 to 45,000 clones, with around four fifths observed a single time. The top ten clonotypes cover 2% of the sample.

The ViraFEST assay stimulated PBMC with viral peptide pools and then used TCR sequencing to identify antigen-specific CD4+ T cell clonotypes by expansion. After approximately 11 days of culture, CD4+ T cells were isolated with the EasySep CD4+ T cell isolation kit. Participants received two doses of either the BNT162b2 or the mRNA-1273 mRNA SARS-CoV-2 vaccine. The absence of prior SARS-CoV-2 infection in healthy vaccine recipients was confirmed by negative nucleocapsid antibodies before and after vaccination. Each well held around 2 million PBMC cultured in IMDM containing about 5.4% human AB serum, 8 to 10 IU/ml IL-2 and gentamicin, along with about 10 ug/ml peptides. Half of the culture medium was replaced with fresh IL-2-containing medium on days 3 and 7. Each peptide stimulation condition was cultured in triplicate wells unless otherwise noted. PBMC were separated from whole blood using Ficoll-Paque Plus gradient centrifugation and were then either cryopreserved at -140C or used fresh. The spike proteins of SARS-CoV-2 and of the common cold coronaviruses HCoV-NL63, HCoV-OC43 and HCoV-229E were spanned by overlapping peptide pools. Genomic DNA was extracted from cultured CD4+ T cells with the QIAamp micro DNA kit.

The clonotype comes from a human donor who received a COVID-19 vaccine. Some clones in this sample may be carry-over from other donors' samples. Sequenced here: CD4+ T cells from PBMCs cultured with HCoV-NL63 spike peptides, sampled after COVID-19 vaccination. Explained via the paper, the cell subset or site label denotes: HCoV-NL63 spike overlapping peptide pool stimulation.

The DNA reads as follows: TGTGCCAGCAGGGACAGGGGGCAGGGCAATCAGCCCCAGCATTTT. Translated, it reads CASRDRGQGNQPQHF. This chain is built from TRBV6-5 and TRBJ1-5; TRBD1 matches 11 bases in the middle. CDR1 MNHEY and CDR2 SVGAGI were looked up in the germline V gene. The CDR3 has 15 amino acids, counting the end cysteine and phenylalanine. Left in the record is the CDR3 DNA by itself, 45 bases read in frame from the first base. Here V drops 6 bases and J drops 2 bases, and the junction holds 3 bases not matched to any gene.